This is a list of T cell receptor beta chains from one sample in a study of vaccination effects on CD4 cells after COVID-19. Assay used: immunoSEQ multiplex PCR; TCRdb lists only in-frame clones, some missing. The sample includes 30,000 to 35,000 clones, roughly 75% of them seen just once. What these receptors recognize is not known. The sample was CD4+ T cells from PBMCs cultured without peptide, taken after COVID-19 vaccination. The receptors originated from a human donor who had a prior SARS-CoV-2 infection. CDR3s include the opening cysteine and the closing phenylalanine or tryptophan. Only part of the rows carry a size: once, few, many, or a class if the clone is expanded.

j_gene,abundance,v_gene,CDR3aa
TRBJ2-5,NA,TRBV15,CATSRDSGGTGETQYF
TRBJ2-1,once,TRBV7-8,CASSFRWLAGNNEQFF
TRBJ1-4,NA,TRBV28,CASRNGQYGLNEKLFF
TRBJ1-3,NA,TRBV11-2,CASTVGGGMFSGNTIYF
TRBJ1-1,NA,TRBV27,CASSIRTGTAFDTEAFF
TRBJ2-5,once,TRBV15,CATSRVRFEGTETQYF
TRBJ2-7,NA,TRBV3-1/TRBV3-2,CASRLKDIRGQGGSYEQYF
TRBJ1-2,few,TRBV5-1,CASSLGAQGPSYGYTF
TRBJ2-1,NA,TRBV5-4,CASSLTSGGDSNYNEQFF
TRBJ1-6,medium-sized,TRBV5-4,CASSLWQGTNSPLHF
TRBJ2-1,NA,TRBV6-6,CATLSGTSPYNEQFF
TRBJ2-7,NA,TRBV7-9,CASSLALAGPYEQYF
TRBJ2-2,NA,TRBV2,CASTQGLADPTNTGELFF
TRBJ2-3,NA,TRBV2,CASSVSPHTDTQYF
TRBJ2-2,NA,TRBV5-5,CASSSGAGELFF
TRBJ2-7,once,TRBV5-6,CASSLGASYEQYF
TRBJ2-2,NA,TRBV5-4,CASSLDGGRAGELFF
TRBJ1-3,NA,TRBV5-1,CASRFTGTGDSGNTIYF
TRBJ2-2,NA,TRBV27,CASSFRMRATQTGELFF
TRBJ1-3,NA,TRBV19,CASSTRSSGNTIYF
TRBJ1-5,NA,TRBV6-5,CASRTTGMGPQHF
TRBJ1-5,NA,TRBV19,CASALGVSQPQHF
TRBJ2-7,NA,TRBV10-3,CAISVSSYEQYF
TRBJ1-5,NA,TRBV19,CASGFFSQPQHF
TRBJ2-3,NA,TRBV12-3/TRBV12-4,CASSSDGRDTQYF
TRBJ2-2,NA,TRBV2,CASSELGRELGELFF
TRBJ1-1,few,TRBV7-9,CASSSYWGTEAFF
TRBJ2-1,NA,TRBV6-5,CASRTSGRYNEQFF
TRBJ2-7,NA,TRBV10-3,CAISEGVPLYEQYF